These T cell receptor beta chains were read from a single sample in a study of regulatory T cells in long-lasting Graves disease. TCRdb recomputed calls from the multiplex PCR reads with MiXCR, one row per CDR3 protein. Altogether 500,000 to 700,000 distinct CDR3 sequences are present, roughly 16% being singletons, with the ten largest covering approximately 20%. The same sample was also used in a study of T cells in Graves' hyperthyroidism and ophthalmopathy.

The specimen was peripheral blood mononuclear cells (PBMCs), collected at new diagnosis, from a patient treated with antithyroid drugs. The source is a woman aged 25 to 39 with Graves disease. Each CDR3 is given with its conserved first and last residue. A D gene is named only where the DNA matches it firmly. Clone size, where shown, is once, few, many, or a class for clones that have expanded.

CSARPGTSLIQDTQYF	TGCAGTGCTAGGCCCGGGACATCTTTGATACAGGATACGCAGTATTTT	.	TRBJ2-3	many	TRBV20-1
CASSPPTTGSEQYF	TGTGCCAGCTCACCACCGACCACGGGGTCCGAGCAGTACTTC	.	TRBJ2-7	few	TRBV18
CASSQVRSGRAGVSTDTQYF	TGTGCCAGCAGCCAGGTCCGGAGCGGGAGGGCCGGGGTGAGCACAGATACGCAGTATTTT	TRBD2	TRBJ2-3	few	TRBV3-1
CATSRDTGGTGELFF	TGTGCCACCAGCAGAGATACAGGGGGCACCGGGGAGCTGTTTTTT	TRBD1	TRBJ2-2	many	TRBV15
CASSSQAGFSNYGYTF	TGTGCCAGCAGCTCCCAAGCCGGGTTTTCTAACTATGGCTACACCTTC	.	TRBJ1-2	.	TRBV7-9
CASPPTSGRSYNEQFF	TGTGCCAGCCCACCCACTAGCGGGAGATCCTACAATGAGCAGTTCTTC	TRBD2	TRBJ2-1	.	TRBV18
CASSPRTVVLRAVSTDTQYF	TGTGCCAGCAGCCCCCGGACAGTAGTCCTCAGGGCCGTGAGCACAGATACGCAGTATTTT	.	TRBJ2-3	.	TRBV7-9
CASRGTAYSNQPQHF	TGTGCCAGCAGGGGAACAGCTTATAGCAATCAGCCCCAGCATTTT	.	TRBJ1-5	many	TRBV2
CASRSGTPSTDNQPQHF	TGTGCCAGCAGATCTGGCACCCCGTCGACAGACAATCAGCCCCAGCATTTT	.	TRBJ1-5	.	TRBV28
CACCGRGEAGELFF	TGTGCCTGCTGCGGGAGGGGAGAAGCCGGGGAGCTGTTTTTT	TRBD2	TRBJ2-2	many	TRBV30
CAITEEVGWGQYF	TGTGCCATCACCGAGGAAGTGGGATGGGGGCAGTATTTT	.	TRBJ2-3	few	TRBV10-3
CASSLRKKSGYNEQFF	TGTGCCAGTAGCTTAAGGAAGAAATCAGGCTACAATGAGCAGTTCTTC	.	TRBJ2-1	few	TRBV19
CASSPSGTSADTQYF	TGTGCCAGCAGCCCTAGCGGGACAAGCGCAGATACGCAGTATTTT	TRBD2	TRBJ2-3	.	TRBV7-6
CASSPGVNSPLHF	TGTGCCAGCTCCCCAGGGGTAAATTCACCCCTCCACTTT	.	TRBJ1-6	few	TRBV18
CASSRGYRTIPSEQYF	TGTGCCAGCAGCCGAGGATATAGGACTATCCCCTCCGAGCAGTACTTC	.	TRBJ2-7	few	TRBV3-1
CASSQGHQETQYF	TGTGCCAGCAGCCAGGGGCACCAAGAGACCCAGTACTTC	.	TRBJ2-5	many	TRBV7-3
CAWSRDRVNEQYF	TGTGCCTGGTCCCGGGACAGGGTGAACGAGCAGTACTTC	TRBD1	TRBJ2-7	few	TRBV30
CASASGRTYEQYF	TGTGCCTCGGCATCGGGGAGGACCTACGAGCAGTACTTC	.	TRBJ2-7	.	TRBV19
CSASLGGWEETQYF	TGCAGTGCTAGCCTGGGGGGGTGGGAAGAGACCCAGTACTTC	TRBD2	TRBJ2-5	once	TRBV20-1
CASSFDGNYGYTF	TGCGCCAGCAGCTTCGACGGGAACTATGGCTACACCTTC	.	TRBJ1-2	.	TRBV5-1
CASNASPYNEQFF	TGTGCCAGTAACGCCTCGCCCTACAATGAGCAGTTCTTC	.	TRBJ2-1	many	TRBV6-1
CASSAGQGNYGYTF	TGTGCCAGTAGTGCGGGACAGGGTAACTATGGCTACACCTTC	TRBD1	TRBJ1-2	.	TRBV19
CASSLRAGTYNEQFF	TGTGCCAGCAGCTTAAGAGCGGGGACTTACAATGAGCAGTTCTTC	TRBD2	TRBJ2-1	few	TRBV7-2
CASSSGRAQGVYEQYF	TGTGCCAGCTCTAGCGGGAGGGCCCAAGGGGTCTACGAGCAGTACTTC	TRBD2	TRBJ2-7	.	TRBV2
CAIRPGQGGNTIYF	TGTGCCATCAGGCCTGGGCAGGGCGGAAACACCATATATTTT	.	TRBJ1-3	.	TRBV10-3
CASSILQGGGFF	TGTGCCAGCAGTATCCTACAGGGAGGCGGCTTCTTC	.	TRBJ2-1	many	TRBV28
CASSTRTGTTNEKLFF	TGTGCCAGTAGTACTCGGACGGGAACAACTAATGAAAAACTGTTTTTT	.	TRBJ1-4	.	TRBV19
CASSQDLDDEQYF	TGTGCCAGCAGCCAAGATTTGGACGACGAGCAGTACTTC	.	TRBJ2-7	.	TRBV4-1
CASGLGDTIYF	TGTGCTAGTGGTTTGGGGGACACCATATATTTT	.	TRBJ1-3	few	TRBV12-5
CAISPGISGNTIYF	TGTGCCATCAGTCCGGGGATCTCTGGAAACACCATATATTTT	.	TRBJ1-3	.	TRBV10-3
CASSFAGDIYGYTF	TGTGCCAGCAGCTTCGCCGGGGACATCTATGGCTACACCTTC	.	TRBJ1-2	many	TRBV7-8
CASSYFPGQSPTRWEQYF	TGTGCCAGCAGTTATTTTCCCGGACAGTCTCCCACGCGATGGGAGCAGTACTTC	.	TRBJ2-7	many	TRBV28
CASSGKQGTNEKLFF	TGTGCCAGCAGCGGGAAGCAGGGCACTAATGAAAAACTGTTTTTT	.	TRBJ1-4	.	TRBV9
CASSQGLGGPGPPPSYNEQFF	TGTGCCAGCAGCCAAGGGCTAGGGGGACCCGGCCCCCCCCCCTCCTACAATGAGCAGTTCTTC	.	TRBJ2-1	.	TRBV7-9
CSAGGGTGLEKLFF	TGCAGCGCCGGGGGCGGGACAGGGCTTGAAAAACTGTTTTTT	TRBD1	TRBJ1-4	many	TRBV29-1
CAISGSLQGMAYEQYF	TGTGCCATCAGTGGGTCTTTACAGGGGATGGCCTACGAGCAGTACTTC	TRBD1	TRBJ2-7	many	TRBV10-3
CASSWDNNQPQHF	TGCGCCAGCAGCTGGGACAACAATCAGCCCCAGCATTTT	.	TRBJ1-5	many	TRBV5-1
CATSREYTDTQYF	TGTGCCACCAGCAGAGAGTACACAGATACGCAGTATTTT	.	TRBJ2-3	.	TRBV15
CASSPRWVSGELFF	TGTGCCAGCAGTCCCCGGTGGGTCTCCGGGGAGCTGTTTTTT	.	TRBJ2-2	.	TRBV2
CASSQRSGGSGELFF	TGTGCCAGCAGCCAACGGAGCGGGGGAAGCGGGGAGCTGTTTTTT	TRBD2	TRBJ2-2	.	TRBV3-1
CAWSTETSGSLEQFF	TGTGCCTGGAGTACCGAGACTAGCGGGAGTCTTGAGCAGTTCTTC	TRBD2	TRBJ2-1	many	TRBV30
CASSEQGDTQYF	TGTGCCAGCAGTGAACAAGGTGATACGCAGTATTTT	.	TRBJ2-3	.	TRBV25-1
CASSFGTASAEQYF	TGTGCCAGCAGCTTCGGGACAGCCTCCGCCGAGCAGTACTTC	TRBD1	TRBJ2-7	few	TRBV7-9
CASSYKGPTYEQYF	TGTGCCAGCAGTTACAAGGGACCGACCTACGAGCAGTACTTC	.	TRBJ2-7	few	TRBV6-8
CASSLRDGLYEQYF	TGTGCCAGCAGTTTACGAGACGGGCTCTACGAGCAGTACTTC	.	TRBJ2-7	few	TRBV27
CASSRTGKIFTDTQYF	TGTGCCAGCAGCCGAACAGGCAAGATCTTCACAGATACGCAGTATTTT	.	TRBJ2-3	few	TRBV14
CSASPTSGRLDEQFF	TGCAGTGCTAGCCCGACTAGCGGGAGACTCGATGAGCAGTTCTTC	TRBD2	TRBJ2-1	.	TRBV20-1
CASRDRSGANVLTF	TGTGCCAGCCGGGACCGCTCTGGGGCCAACGTCCTGACTTTC	.	TRBJ2-6	many	TRBV2
CASSEPDPLTYGYTF	TGTGCCAGCAGCGAACCCGACCCACTCACCTATGGCTACACCTTC	.	TRBJ1-2	many	TRBV28
CASSIPRYPVVF	TGTGCCAGTAGTATACCCCGTTACCCCGTGGTCTTC	.	TRBJ2-1	.	TRBV19
CATSDSNSNQPQHF	TGTGCCACCAGTGACTCAAATAGCAATCAGCCCCAGCATTTT	.	TRBJ1-5	few	TRBV24-1
CASGPSYGVGSSGNTIYF	TGTGCCAGCGGCCCCTCCTACGGCGTAGGCAGTTCTGGAAACACCATATATTTT	.	TRBJ1-3	few	TRBV14